This T cell receptor beta chain is drawn from a study of T cell responses to AZD1222 COVID-19 vaccine. Whole-study findings and limits: At study baseline, merely six AZD1222 recipients were seropositive. Reports indicate that nearly half of spike-specific TCRs are directed at unmutated variant regions.

Profiled with immunoSEQ multiplex PCR; TCRdb holds only in-frame clones, not every one. The sample has 150,000 or so clones, just over 90% seen once. In regard to this clone: Its antigen remains unknown.

This CDR3 is 14 amino acids long. The V end was cut by 1 base, the J end by 5 bases, with 12 bases between. Looked up from germline, CDR1 is SGDLS and CDR2 is YYNGEE. The material was peripheral blood, obtained 28 days after the second AZD1222 dose. The receptor was derived from an adult who received the AZD1222 COVID-19 vaccine. This chain uses TRBV9 with TRBJ2-5; D possibly corresponds to TRBD2 (6 bases). This chain's CDR3 is CASSVQAGRETQYF. The CDR3 DNA reads TGTGCCAGCAGCGTACAGGCAGGGAGGGAGACCCAGTACTTC.